The 20 T cell receptor beta chains below all came from one sample that was sequenced in a study of early T cells in non-severe SARS-CoV-2 infection. From the 5' RACE reads, TCRdb called clonotypes with MiXCR, one entry per CDR3 protein. The sample consists of 35,000 to 45,000 distinct CDR3 sequences, roughly 6% of them appearing once. Sequences were derived from whole blood, sampled at baseline. These TCRs come from an adult who was a healthcare worker with PCR-confirmed SARS-CoV-2 infection or an uninfected control (not recorded which).

This clonotype was picked up many times. The chain combines TRBV19 with TRBJ2-7; tentative D call: TRBD2 (5 bases). The CDR3 is made up of 15 amino acids. The V gene lost 5 bases and the J gene lost 0 bases, with 14 bases spanning the gap. Germline CDR1 LNHDA, CDR2 SQIVND (reference sequence). The CDR3 spells CASSPRDWSSYEQYF. As DNA, the CDR3 is TGTGCCAGTAGTCCCCGGGATTGGAGCTCCTACGAGCAGTACTTC.

This rearrangement joins TRBV4-1 to TRBJ2-7; D may be TRBD1 (6 bases). The CDR3 has 14 residues. V gave up 4 bases and J gave up 3 bases, with 13 bases separating them. CDR1 and CDR2 from the germline V gene are MGHRA and YSYEKL. CDR3 amino acids: CASSPLQGDYEQYF. The CDR3 DNA reads as TGCGCCAGCAGCCCTTTACAGGGCGACTACGAGCAGTACTTC.

This clonotype was picked up many times. The chain joins TRBV20-1 to TRBJ2-3; 10 nucleotides match TRBD1. The CDR3 is 16 residues long. V gave up 0 bases and J gave up 0 bases; unmatched junction bases: 3. In germline, CDR1 is DFQATT, CDR2 SNEGSKA (reference sequence). Written as DNA, the CDR3 is TGCAGTGCTAGAGATCCGGGACAGGGGAGCACAGATACGCAGTATTTT. This gives the protein CSARDPGQGSTDTQYF.

This clonotype came up many times. J is TRBJ2-3 and V is TRBV20-1, with 12 bases fitting TRBD2. Germline V CDR1 and CDR2: DFQATT, SNEGSKA (reference sequence). CDR3 size: 14 residues. V was clipped by 2 bases and J by 6 bases; unmatched bases: 3. The CDR3: CSARLAGGPDTQYF. DNA of the CDR3: TGCAGTGCTAGACTAGCGGGGGGGCCGGATACGCAGTATTTT.

Ten or more counts support this clonotype. This chain links TRBV20-1 with TRBJ2-5; D gene uncertain. There are 13 residues in the CDR3. V shed 8 bases and J shed 0 bases, with 13 bases lying between them. Per the germline V gene, CDR1 is DFQATT and CDR2 is SNEGSKA (reference sequence). The DNA of the CDR3 is TGCAGTTGTAGACGGGCCTACCAAGAGACCCAGTACTTC. Translation: CSCRRAYQETQYF.

This clonotype was counted at least ten times. CDR3: CSAREGRGNEKLFF. The CDR3 coding sequence is TGCAGTGCTAGAGAGGGTAGGGGCAATGAAAAACTGTTTTTT. The chain carries TRBV20-1 and TRBJ1-4, with D perhaps matching TRBD1 (5 bases). Trimming cost V 0 bases and J 5 bases, with 10 bases left between them. This CDR3 comprises 14 residues. Germline-derived CDR1 and CDR2 are DFQATT and SNEGSKA (reference sequence).

The table lists this clonotype with a few counts. V and J are TRBV4-1 and TRBJ1-1, with a possible D match to TRBD1 (6 bases). Trimming left V 5 bases short and J 1 base short, with 14 bases between. Germline V gene data show CDR1 as MGHRA and CDR2 as YSYEKL. The CDR3 spans 15 residues. This CDR3 reads CASSVTGSQNTEAFF. The CDR3 nucleotides read TGCGCCAGCAGCGTTACAGGGTCCCAGAACACTGAAGCTTTCTTT.

This clonotype was counted ten times or more. V gene TRBV20-1 combines with J gene TRBJ1-5; unclear D gene. This CDR3 spans 13 amino acids. V was cut by 0 bases and J by 7 bases, with 10 bases left in between. CDR1 and CDR2 from the germline V gene are DFQATT and SNEGSKA (reference sequence). The CDR3 reads CSARDRGSQPQHF. The CDR3 coding sequence is TGCAGTGCTAGAGATCGGGGTTCCCAGCCCCAGCATTTT.

This clonotype has just a few counts. A much larger clone differs from this one at a single base, so this may be a read error. The chain's CDR3 is CVWTEENTEAFF. CDR3 DNA: TGTGTCTGGACAGAGGAGAACACTGAAGCTTTCTTT. V and J are TRBV30 and TRBJ1-1; D is possibly TRBD1 (6 bases). CDR1 GTSNPN and CDR2 SVGIG come from the germline V gene (reference sequence). The CDR3 sequence is 12 residues long.

This clonotype was counted many times. The chain joins TRBV11-2 to TRBJ2-4, with TRBD1 identical over 8 bases. The J segment lost 2 bases and the V segment lost 3 bases, leaving 6 bases of the junction unmatched. The CDR3 consists of 16 residues. Germline CDR1 is SGHAT and CDR2 is FQNNGV. The DNA for the CDR3 is TGTGCCAGCAGCTTGGGGACAGGATCTTCCAAAAACATTCAGTACTTC. Translating gives CASSLGTGSSKNIQYF.

The genes are TRBV18 and TRBJ1-2; no clear D gene. V lost 5 bases to trimming and J lost 4 bases, with 8 bases between them. CDR1 KGHSH and CDR2 LQKENI come from the germline V gene. The CDR3 runs 12 residues. The CDR3 nucleotides are TGTGCCAGCTCAGCCTCGCGCTATGGCTACACCTTC. This codes for CASSASRYGYTF.

This clonotype was counted a few times. The gene calls are TRBV5-1 and TRBJ2-7, with 7 bases matching TRBD1. This CDR3 is 14 amino acids long. The V gene end was trimmed by 2 bases and the J gene end by 1 base; junction bases not matched to a gene: 3. Germline CDR1 SGHRS, CDR2 YFSETQ. CDR3 region: CASSFETGSYEQYF. CDR3 nucleotides: TGCGCCAGCAGCTTCGAGACAGGGTCCTACGAGCAGTACTTC.

This clonotype was picked up a small number of times. V usage is TRBV13 and J usage is TRBJ2-3, with TRBD1 matching over 9 bases. Losses at the gene ends were 1 base for V and 3 bases for J; bases not matched to a gene: 5. Germline-derived CDR1 and CDR2 are PRHDT and FYEKMQ (reference sequence). This CDR3 region has 16 residues. CDR3 sequence reads: CASSLAGQGVTDTQYF. The DNA for the CDR3 is TGTGCCAGCAGCTTAGCGGGACAGGGAGTGACAGATACGCAGTATTTT.

This clonotype was seen repeatedly, ten times or more. The V and J genes are TRBV5-4 and TRBJ2-3, with D perhaps being TRBD1 or TRBD2 (5 bases each). This CDR3 has 14 amino acids. V lost 4 bases and J lost 0, with 9 bases in between. CDR1 is SGHNT, CDR2 YYREEE, per germline (reference sequence). CDR3 DNA: TGTGCCAGCAGCCGGGACCGTAGCACAGATACGCAGTATTTT. It specifies CASSRDRSTDTQYF. The whole variable domain, remainder taken from reference TRBV5-4 and TRBJ2-3, is ETGVTQSPTHLIKTRGQQVTLRCSSQSGHNTVSWYQQALGQGPQFIFQYYREEENGRGNFPPRFSGLQFPNYSSELNVNALELDDSALYLCASSRDRSTDTQYFGPGTRLTVL.

This clonotype showed up just a few times. This chain connects TRBV4-3 to TRBJ2-7; the D call may be TRBD1 or TRBD2 (5 bases each). This CDR3 is 15 amino acids long. Trimming stripped 0 bases from V and 0 bases from J, with 9 bases between. The germline V gene encodes CDR1 LGHNA and CDR2 YSLEER. The CDR3 sequence: CASSQDGDGSYEQYF. DNA of the CDR3: TGCGCCAGCAGCCAAGATGGGGACGGCTCCTACGAGCAGTACTTC.

This clonotype was observed a handful of times. The rearrangement joins TRBV7-9 to TRBJ2-5, with 14 bases identical to TRBD2. V was clipped by 5 bases and J by 5 bases; unmatched bases: 4. This CDR3 is built from 15 residues. The germline gives CDR1 SEHNR, CDR2 FQNEAQ (reference sequence). CDR3 coding DNA: TGTGCCAGCAGCCGGACTAGCGGGGGGCTGGAGACCCAGTACTTC. Translation gives CASSRTSGGLETQYF. The full variable domain, rest sourced from reference TRBV7-9 and TRBJ2-5, is DTGVSQNPRHKITKRGQNVTFRCDPISEHNRLYWYRQTLGQGPEFLTYFQNEAQLEKSRLLSDRFSAERPKGSFSTLEIQRTEQGDSAMYLCASSRTSGGLETQYFGPGTRLLVL.

This clonotype was observed many times. V is TRBV7-6 and J is TRBJ2-3; D is uncertain. Trimming pared 7 bases from V and 2 bases from J, leaving 13 bases between. This CDR3 region has 14 residues. Germline V gene lookup returns CDR1 SGHVS and CDR2 FNYEAQ. The CDR3 loop reads CASKSREYTDTQYF. As DNA, the CDR3 is TGTGCCAGCAAGTCAAGAGAATACACAGATACGCAGTATTTT. The full variable domain, rest sourced from reference TRBV7-6 and TRBJ2-3, is GAGVSQSPRYKVTKRGQDVALRCDPISGHVSLYWYRQALGQGPEFLTYFNYEAQQDKSGLPNDRFSAERPEGSISTLTIQRTEQRDSAMYRCASKSREYTDTQYFGPGTRLTVL.

This clonotype was seen only once. The chain employs TRBV28 and TRBJ2-7, with TRBD2 as a possible D gene (5 bases). The CDR3 covers 16 residues. Germline loops: CDR1 MDHEN, CDR2 SYDVKM. V lost 5 bases, J lost 11 bases, and 28 bases lay in between. CDR3 amino acids: CASSTPLREVELAEYF. The CDR3 DNA reads TGTGCCAGCAGTACCCCGTTGAGGGAAGTGGAATTGGCGGAGTACTTC.

This clonotype showed up many times. J is TRBJ2-1 and V is TRBV12-3 or TRBV12-4; 12 bases fit TRBD2. The CDR3 is 15 amino acids. Trimming at V came to 6 bases and at J to 7 bases, leaving 7 bases not matched to a gene. CDR3 sequence reads: CASRLTSGGPNEQFF. Written as DNA, the CDR3 is TGTGCCAGCAGGCTGACTAGCGGGGGTCCAAATGAGCAGTTCTTC.

This clonotype was seen ten or more times. This sequence joins TRBV12-3 or TRBV12-4 and TRBJ2-3; weak D call: TRBD2 (7 bases). The CDR3 length is 12 residues. Trimming shortened V by 9 bases and J by 2 bases, and 9 bases separated the two germline ends. The CDR3 sequence is CASGGATDTQYF. The CDR3 DNA is TGTGCCAGTGGGGGGGCCACAGATACGCAGTATTTT.